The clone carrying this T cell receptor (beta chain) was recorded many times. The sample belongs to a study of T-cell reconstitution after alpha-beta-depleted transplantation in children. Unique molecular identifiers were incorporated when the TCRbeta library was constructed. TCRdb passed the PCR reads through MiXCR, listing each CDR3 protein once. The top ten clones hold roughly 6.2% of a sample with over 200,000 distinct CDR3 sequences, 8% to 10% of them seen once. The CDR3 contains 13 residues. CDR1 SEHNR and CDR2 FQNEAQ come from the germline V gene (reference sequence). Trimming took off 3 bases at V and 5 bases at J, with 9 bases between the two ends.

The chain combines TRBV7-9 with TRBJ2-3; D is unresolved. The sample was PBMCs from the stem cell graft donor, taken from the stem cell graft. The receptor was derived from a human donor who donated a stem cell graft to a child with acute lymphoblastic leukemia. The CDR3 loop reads CASSFHSRDTQYF. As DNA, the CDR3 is TGTGCCAGCAGCTTCCACAGCCGAGATACGCAGTATTTT.